The 30 T cell receptor beta chains below all came from one sample that was sequenced in a study of cytomegalovirus exposure and HLA in healthy donors. In the PCR, 60 Vbeta and 13 Jbeta primers were used. The data were produced by immunoSEQ multiplex PCR, yet TCRdb's version contains in-frame clones alone and is incomplete. The data contain about 54,000 clones, approximately 81% of them singletons. Sequencing was done on a sample of PBMCs. These receptors were taken from a woman aged 18-29 years in good health and CMV-seronegative.

The gene calls are TRBV6-4 and TRBJ2-1; possibly TRBD1 for D (6 bases). The CDR3 consists of 16 residues. V was cut by 4 bases and J by 8 bases, with 21 bases left in between. The germline gives CDR1 MRHNA, CDR2 SNTAGT. The CDR3 DNA reads TGTGCCAGCAGTGGCACCCCGGGACAACAAAGCGATGAGCAGTTCTTC. Protein: CASSGTPGQQSDEQFF.

This clone was observed a few times. The rearrangement links TRBV6-1 to TRBJ2-2; a weak D match, TRBD1 (5 bases). V was pared by 3 bases and J by 6 bases, with 17 bases between. The CDR3 consists of 16 residues. Germline V lookup: CDR1 MNHNS, CDR2 SASEGT. The CDR3 DNA reads as TGTGCCAGCAGTGACACGGGCAGGGTTCGTCCCGGGGAGCTGTTTTTT. Residues: CASSDTGRVRPGELFF.

The chain employs TRBV4-1 and TRBJ2-7; D is ambiguous. CDR1 and CDR2 from the germline V gene are MGHRA and YSYEKL. The ends were cut back, 4 bases at V and 4 bases at J, with 11 bases in the middle. This CDR3 spans 13 amino acids. CDR3 nucleotide sequence: TGCGCCAGCAGCCCGAGTCAGGCGTACGAGCAGTACTTC. Translating it yields CASSPSQAYEQYF.

V gene TRBV2 combines with J gene TRBJ1-4; D perhaps matches TRBD1 (6 bases). CDR1 and CDR2 from the germline V gene are SNHLY and FYNNEI. V lost 6 bases to trimming and J lost 3 bases, with 14 bases between them. The CDR3 loop spans 15 amino acids. The CDR3 coding sequence is TGTGCCAGCAGGCCTGCAGGGGCGGCTAATGAAAAACTGTTTTTT. Protein sequence: CASRPAGAANEKLFF. The complete variable domain, with remaining parts taken from reference TRBV2 and TRBJ1-4, reads EPEVTQTPSHQVTQMGQEVILRCVPISNHLYFYWYRQILGQKVEFLVSFYNNEISEKSEIFDDQFSVERPDGSNFTLKIRSTKLEDSAMYFCASRPAGAANEKLFFGSGTQLSVL.

The chain employs TRBV6-6 and TRBJ2-3; D is perhaps TRBD2 (6 bases). The germline V gene has CDR1 MNHNY and CDR2 SVGAGI (reference sequence). The ends were cut back, 6 bases at V and 0 bases at J, with 13 bases in the middle. The CDR3 runs 15 residues. CDR3 sequence (DNA): TGTGCCAGCAGCTATCCGGGACTCAGCACAGATACGCAGTATTTT. Translation gives CASSYPGLSTDTQYF.

The chain joins TRBV5-4 to TRBJ1-4; 7 positions match TRBD1. The junction had 2 bases not matched to a gene; V was cut back by 3 bases and J by 0 bases. Per germline, CDR1 SGHNT and CDR2 YYREEE (reference sequence). The CDR3 runs to 15 residues. The CDR3 DNA is TGTGCCAGCAGCTCTACAGGGGCAACTAATGAAAAACTGTTTTTT. Its translation: CASSSTGATNEKLFF.

The chain couples TRBV7-6 to TRBJ1-5; D is unclear. CDR3 length: 15 residues. The germline V and J ends were trimmed by 0 bases and 4 bases, with 10 bases remaining between them. Germline CDR1 reads SGHVS; CDR2 reads FNYEAQ. DNA of the CDR3: TGTGCCAGCAGCTTAGCGCGAGAGAAAAATCAGCCCCAGCATTTT. Protein sequence: CASSLAREKNQPQHF.

The V and J genes are TRBV27 and TRBJ1-1, with D possibly TRBD1 on 5 matching bases. Trimming removed 5 bases from V and 3 bases from J, with 13 bases in between. The CDR3 consists of 14 residues. Germline V CDR1 and CDR2: MNHEY, SMNVEV (reference sequence). Here the CDR3 DNA reads TGTGCCAGCAGTCCACAGGTGTTCGACACTGAAGCTTTCTTT. The encoded protein is CASSPQVFDTEAFF.

The J gene is TRBJ1-6, the V gene TRBV27; TRBD1 is a possible D gene (6 bases). V lost 3 bases, J lost 8 bases, and 11 bases lay in between. This CDR3 has 14 amino acids. CDR1 is MNHEY, CDR2 SMNVEV, per germline (reference sequence). CDR3 loop: CASSFRGYDSPLHF. The CDR3 coding sequence is TGTGCCAGCAGTTTCAGGGGTTATGATTCACCCCTCCACTTT.

The chain joins TRBV19 to TRBJ1-5; 8 bases line up with TRBD1. CDR3 length equals 15 residues. Trimming cost V 6 bases and J 4 bases; bases outside gene matches: 8. Germline assignment: CDR1 LNHDA and CDR2 SQIVND (reference sequence). CDR3 bases: TGTGCCAGTAGCTTAGGGAGACAGGGGAATCAGCCCCAGCATTTT. It encodes CASSLGRQGNQPQHF.

The chain uses TRBV2 and TRBJ2-7; possibly TRBD1 for D (5 bases). Trimming took 1 base from V and 5 from J, leaving 12 bases between them. Germline V lookup: CDR1 SNHLY, CDR2 FYNNEI. This CDR3 spans 14 amino acids. The CDR3 DNA reads as TGTGCCAGCAGTGAAGTGCAGGGCTTCAACGAGCAGTACTTC. Protein: CASSEVQGFNEQYF.

The rearrangement uses TRBV10-2 and TRBJ2-7; 8 bases map to TRBD1. This CDR3 spans 13 amino acids. Germline V lookup: CDR1 WSHSY, CDR2 SAAADI. V lost 5 bases and J lost 6; bases outside the gene matches: 6. CDR3: CASSIGQGTEQYF. CDR3 DNA sequence: TGCGCCAGCAGTATCGGACAGGGAACCGAGCAGTACTTC.

The chain couples TRBV6-6 to TRBJ2-5; 7 bases agree with TRBD1. J was trimmed by 4 bases and V by 2 bases; bases with no gene match: 1. Germline values: CDR1 MNHNY, CDR2 SVGAGI (reference sequence). The CDR3 sequence is 13 residues long. Here the CDR3 reads CASSYAGGETQYF. DNA for the CDR3: TGTGCCAGCAGTTACGCAGGGGGAGAGACCCAGTACTTC.

The chain links TRBV5-6 to TRBJ1-2; maybe TRBD1 (5 bases). Germline V CDR1 and CDR2: SGHDT, YYEEEE. With 2 bases removed from V and 1 base from J, the gap between germline ends came to 15 bases. This CDR3 has 16 residues. CDR3 sequence reads: CASSFGRGSVNYGYTF. The CDR3 coding sequence is TGTGCCAGCAGCTTTGGTCGGGGGTCGGTTAACTATGGCTACACCTTC.

The rearrangement uses TRBV7-9 and TRBJ2-2; maybe TRBD1 (6 bases). CDR3 length: 15 residues. Germline lookup yields CDR1 SEHNR and CDR2 FQNEAQ (reference sequence). Trimming took off 3 bases at V and 2 bases at J, with 10 bases between the two ends. CDR3 sequence reads: CASSFGQTNTGELFF. The CDR3 DNA follows: TGTGCCAGCAGCTTCGGACAGACCAACACCGGGGAGCTGTTTTTT.

The rearrangement links TRBV5-1 to TRBJ1-1, with D possibly TRBD1 on 5 matching bases. There are 12 residues in the CDR3. Trimming took 0 bases from V and 8 from J, leaving 8 bases between them. In germline, CDR1 is SGHRS, CDR2 YFSETQ. The CDR3 coding sequence is TGCGCCAGCAGCTTGGAGGGGTTGGAAGCTTTCTTT. It encodes CASSLEGLEAFF.

V is TRBV6-1 and J is TRBJ2-7, with 7 bases aligning to TRBD1. Per germline, CDR1 MNHNS and CDR2 SASEGT. This CDR3 comprises 12 residues. With 7 bases clipped from V and 3 bases from J, the junction kept 3 bases outside the gene matches. The CDR3 DNA is TGTGCCAGCAATAACAGGGGCTACGAGCAGTACTTC. Translated, it gives CASNNRGYEQYF.

This chain links TRBV6-1 with TRBJ2-5, with 8 nucleotides matching TRBD1. V lost 6 bases, J lost 2 bases, and 2 bases stayed unmatched. This CDR3 region has 13 residues. Germline lookup yields CDR1 MNHNS and CDR2 SASEGT. The CDR3 here is CASRQGVQETQYF. Here the CDR3 DNA reads TGTGCCAGCAGACAGGGGGTGCAAGAGACCCAGTACTTC.

A few counts support this clone. The rearrangement uses TRBV16 and TRBJ1-4, with TRBD1 identical over 7 bases. The CDR3 length is 16 residues. Trimming cost V 1 base and J 4 bases; bases outside gene matches: 6. CDR1 is KGHSY and CDR2 is FQNENV in the germline V gene. As DNA, the CDR3 is TGTGCCAGCAGCCAATTACTAGGACAGGATAATGAAAAACTGTTTTTT. Encoded protein: CASSQLLGQDNEKLFF.

V and J are TRBV2 and TRBJ2-5, with 7 bases fitting TRBD1. The end of the DNA is better explained by TRBJ2-7, so the J call may be wrong. The germline CDR1 and CDR2 sequences are SNHLY and FYNNEI. CDR3 length: 13 residues. DNA of the CDR3: TGTGCCAGACAGGGGAGCTCCGTCTACGAGCAGTACTTC. Its translation is CARQGSSVYEQYF.

The rearrangement links TRBV5-6 to TRBJ2-1; 9 positions agree with TRBD2. Germline CDR1 reads SGHDT; CDR2 reads YYEEEE. The CDR3 consists of 16 residues. J lost 7 bases, V lost 1 base, and 9 bases had no gene match. The CDR3 nucleotides are TGTGCCAGCAGCTTGTCAGTTGCGGGAGGGCTAAATGAGCAGTTCTTC. Translation: CASSLSVAGGLNEQFF.

Points on this clone: A read error may produce the germline difference seen at one junction end. J is TRBJ2-6 and V is TRBV28; TRBD1 agrees at 9 bases. The CDR3 loop spans 19 amino acids. Germline CDR1 MDHEN, CDR2 SYDVKM. CDR3 bases: TGTGCCAGCAGTTTCCGTCCGGGACAGGGCCTCTCTGGGGCCAACGGCCTGACTTTC. It specifies CASSFRPGQGLSGANGLTF.

CDR3 region: CAISQTRNNEQFF. For the CDR3, the DNA is TGTGCCATCAGCCAAACTAGGAACAATGAGCAGTTCTTC. J is TRBJ2-1 and V is TRBV10-3; D is perhaps TRBD2 (5 bases). V shed 6 bases and J shed 5 bases, with 11 bases lying between them. The CDR3 extends over 13 amino acids. Germline V gene sequence: CDR1 ENHRY, CDR2 SYGVKD.

About this clone itself: The sample contains more than one DNA sequence encoding this CDR3. The V call is TRBV12-5, the J call TRBJ2-5; 7 bases are a match to TRBD2. The junction had 10 bases not matched to a gene; V was cut back by 7 bases and J by 5 bases. Germline CDR1 reads LGHNT; CDR2 reads FRNRAP. The CDR3 consists of 14 residues. CDR3 sequence: CASALGEGSETQYF. The CDR3 DNA is TGTGCTAGTGCCCTTGGGGAGGGTTCGGAGACCCAGTACTTC. Looking up the rest from reference TRBV12-5 and TRBJ2-5 gives the full variable domain: DARVTQTPRHKVTEMGQEVTMRCQPILGHNTVFWYRQTMMQGLELLAYFRNRAPLDDSGMPKDRFSAEMPDATLATLKIQPSEPRDSAVYFCASALGEGSETQYFGPGTRLLVL.

The V and J genes are TRBV11-3 and TRBJ1-2; 8 nucleotides align to TRBD1. The CDR3 loop spans 13 amino acids. After removal of 5 bases from V and 3 bases from J, the junction contained 2 bases not matched to a gene. From germline, CDR1 is SGHNT and CDR2 YENEEA. CDR3: CASSPDRDYGYTF. CDR3 nucleotides: TGTGCCAGCAGCCCGGACAGGGACTATGGCTACACCTTC.

The V and J genes are TRBV5-4 and TRBJ2-5; 9 bases match TRBD1. The J call may be incorrect, as the DNA end agrees better with TRBJ2-7. The germline CDR1 and CDR2 sequences are SGHNT and YYREEE (reference sequence). There are 14 residues in the CDR3. Here the CDR3 reads CASSLQGAGYEQYF. The CDR3, as DNA: TGTGCCAGCAGCCTACAGGGGGCGGGCTACGAGCAGTACTTC.

The chain employs TRBV7-9 and TRBJ1-1; TRBD1 matches 8 bases. This CDR3 is built from 14 residues. V lost 5 bases and J lost 5; bases outside the gene matches: 7. The germline V gene encodes CDR1 SEHNR and CDR2 FQNEAQ (reference sequence). CDR3 DNA: TGTGCCAGCAGCCAAATAACAGGGGGGACTGAAGCTTTCTTT. Protein: CASSQITGGTEAFF.

The genes are TRBV10-1 and TRBJ2-2, with TRBD2 as a possible D gene (5 bases). CDR1 WNHNN and CDR2 SYGVQD come from the germline V gene (reference sequence). With 6 bases removed from V and 5 bases from J, the gap between germline ends came to 10 bases. The CDR3 consists of 13 residues. The CDR3 coding sequence is TGCGCCAGCAGCGAACGGGATACCGGGGAGCTGTTTTTT. This sequence encodes CASSERDTGELFF.

Here the CDR3 DNA reads TGCAGCGCTGGGGGGGGGCGAGGTTCCGGGGAGCTGTTTTTT. Residues: CSAGGGRGSGELFF. The chain has TRBV29-1 and TRBJ2-2; D may be TRBD2 (7 bases). V lost 7 bases and J lost 6, with 18 bases in between. Germline values: CDR1 SQVTM, CDR2 ANQGSEA. CDR3 length: 14 residues.

The J gene is TRBJ2-1, the V gene TRBV10-1; 9 positions match TRBD2. The CDR3 contains 14 residues. The ends lost 5 bases at V and 7 bases at J; junction bases unmatched: 6. Germline V gives CDR1 WNHNN, CDR2 SYGVQD (reference sequence). CDR3 coding DNA: TGCGCCAGCAGTCCGGGACTAGCAGGAAATGAGCAGTTCTTC. It translates to CASSPGLAGNEQFF.